In its sample, the clone carrying this T cell receptor (beta chain) was seen once. The antigen is undetermined. This specimen belongs to a study of shared clonotypes between healthy human individuals. Trimming cost V 6 bases and J 5 bases; bases outside gene matches: 3. The CDR3 is 12 amino acids. CDR1 is MDHEN and CDR2 is SYDVKM in the germline V gene. General observations from the study: Enrolling few donors narrowed the genetic and exposure-history diversity that was represented. Among donors, sharing of clonotypes was expected to be affected by sequencing depth. All-four-donor shared clonotypes had higher generation probabilities than non-shared clonotypes did.

Profiled with immunoSEQ multiplex PCR; TCRdb holds only in-frame clones, not every one. The table shows around 690,000 clones, with 90% occurring only once. The clonotype originates from a man aged 18 to 30 in good health. Some clones in this sample may be carry-over from other donors' samples. Specimen: memory CD8+ T cells from PBMCs. Subset specified: CD45RO+ cells pooled with CCR7-negative TemRA cells. V gene TRBV28 combines with J gene TRBJ1-1; 7 bases match TRBD1. CDR3 protein: CASRLQGTEAFF. In DNA, the CDR3 is TGTGCCAGCAGATTACAGGGGACTGAAGCTTTCTTT.